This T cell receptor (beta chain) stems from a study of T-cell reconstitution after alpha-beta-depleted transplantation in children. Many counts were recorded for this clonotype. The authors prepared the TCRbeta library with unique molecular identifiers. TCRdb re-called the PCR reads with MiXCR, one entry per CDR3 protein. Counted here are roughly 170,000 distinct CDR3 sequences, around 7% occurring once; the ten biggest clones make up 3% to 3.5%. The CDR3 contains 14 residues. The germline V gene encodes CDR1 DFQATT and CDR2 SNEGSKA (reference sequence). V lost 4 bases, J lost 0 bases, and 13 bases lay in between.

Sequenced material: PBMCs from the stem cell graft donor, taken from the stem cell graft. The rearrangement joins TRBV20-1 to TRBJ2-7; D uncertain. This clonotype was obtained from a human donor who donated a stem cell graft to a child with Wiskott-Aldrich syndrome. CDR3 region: CSANVKGPSYEQYF. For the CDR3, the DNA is TGCAGTGCTAACGTAAAGGGTCCCTCCTACGAGCAGTACTTC.